These 13 T cell receptor beta chains originate from one sample sequenced in a study of T cells in Graves' hyperthyroidism and ophthalmopathy. Template material for amplifying TCR beta CDR3 regions consisted of RNA transcripts. HTBI primers were the set used in a first-round RT-PCR of the TCR CDR3. TCRdb reanalysed the multiplex PCR reads using MiXCR and keeps one entry per CDR3 protein. The sample records about 360,000 distinct CDR3 sequences, roughly 13% being singletons. Sequencing was performed on blood. The receptors were gathered from a woman aged 18-35 years with Graves' hyperthyroidism.

This clonotype occurred many times. The chain employs TRBV20-1 and TRBJ1-5; tentative D call: TRBD1 (5 bases). Trimming removed 5 bases from V and 2 bases from J, with 7 bases in between. The CDR3 sequence is 12 residues long. Germline loops: CDR1 DFQATT, CDR2 SNEGSKA (reference sequence). The CDR3 loop reads CSAGGGNQPQHF. The CDR3, as DNA: TGCAGTGCTGGGGGAGGCAATCAGCCCCAGCATTTT.

This clonotype was counted many times. This rearrangement joins TRBV7-8 to TRBJ1-1, with D unclear. CDR1 and CDR2 (germline): SGHVS, FQNEAQ. Trimming took 1 base from V and 6 from J, leaving 12 bases between them. This CDR3 is 14 amino acids long. CDR3 DNA sequence: TGTGCCAGCAGCTTAGGGCGGGCAGTCCCTGAAGCTTTCTTT. Its protein product is CASSLGRAVPEAFF.

This clonotype was observed at least ten times. The rearrangement links TRBV12-3 or TRBV12-4 to TRBJ1-5; the D is unclear. V was shortened by 4 bases and J by 0 bases, with 10 bases between the two germline ends. This CDR3 contains 15 residues. The CDR3 sequence is CASSSSDISNQPQHF. The CDR3 region has the DNA TGTGCCAGCAGTTCGTCAGATATTAGCAATCAGCCCCAGCATTTT.

This clonotype was recorded at least ten times. The chain combines TRBV20-1 with TRBJ1-1, with D possibly being TRBD1 (5 bases). Germline lookup yields CDR1 DFQATT and CDR2 SNEGSKA (reference sequence). CDR3 length: 12 residues. V was shortened by 5 bases and J by 4 bases, with 11 bases between the two germline ends. The CDR3 is CSALRQSTEAFF. The CDR3 DNA follows: TGCAGTGCTTTAAGACAGAGCACTGAAGCTTTCTTT.

Many counts were recorded for this clonotype. This sequence joins TRBV7-9 and TRBJ1-1, with D maybe TRBD1 (5 bases). Germline lookup yields CDR1 SEHNR and CDR2 FQNEAQ (reference sequence). The CDR3 extends over 14 amino acids. V dropped 6 bases and J dropped 1 base, with 12 bases sitting between them. CDR3 DNA: TGTGCCAGCAGTCATTACCAGGGGAACACTGAAGCTTTCTTT. Protein: CASSHYQGNTEAFF.

This clonotype came up a few times. V usage is TRBV20-1 and J usage is TRBJ1-6; the D is unclear. CDR1 is DFQATT and CDR2 is SNEGSKA in the germline V gene (reference sequence). The V gene lost 4 bases and the J gene lost 0 bases, with 7 bases spanning the gap. The CDR3 has 14 amino acids. In nucleotides, the CDR3 is TGCAGTGCTATACAGAGCTCCTATAATTCACCCCTCCACTTT. This sequence encodes CSAIQSSYNSPLHF.

This clonotype has ten or more counts. J is TRBJ1-5 and V is TRBV6-2 or TRBV6-3, with D possibly TRBD1 on 6 matching bases. The CDR3 contains 15 residues. Germline V gene sequence: CDR1 MNHEY, CDR2 SVGEGT. V lost 6 bases, J lost 2 bases, and 14 bases lay in between. The CDR3 is CASSKQGSGNQPQHF. The CDR3 coding sequence is TGTGCCAGCAGCAAGCAGGGGAGTGGCAATCAGCCCCAGCATTTT.

V and J are TRBV5-5 and TRBJ1-1, with TRBD1 matching over 9 bases. V shed 5 bases and J 3 bases; nucleotides not matched to a gene: 11. Germline V gene data show CDR1 as SGHKS and CDR2 as YYEKEE (reference sequence). This CDR3 region has 16 residues. The CDR3 is CASRRAGTGIDTEAFF. In DNA form, the CDR3 reads TGTGCCAGCAGACGCGCCGGGACAGGGATAGACACTGAAGCTTTCTTT.

This clonotype was detected many times. This chain uses TRBV12-3 or TRBV12-4 with TRBJ1-2; no clear D gene. The CDR3 consists of 12 residues. V lost 5 bases to trimming and J lost 8 bases, with 12 bases between them. CDR3 nucleotide sequence: TGTGCCAGCAGTCCCGGACCTTGGGGCTACACCTTC. Its translation: CASSPGPWGYTF.

This clonotype was observed a few times. The gene calls are TRBV9 and TRBJ2-7; D remains unclear. Trimming shortened V by 4 bases and J by 4 bases, and 18 bases separated the two germline ends. Germline V lookup: CDR1 SGDLS, CDR2 YYNGEE. The CDR3 has 15 amino acids. The CDR3 is CASSPTVAGGYEQYF. CDR3 sequence (DNA): TGTGCCAGCAGCCCCACGGTGGCCGGCGGATACGAGCAGTACTTC.

This clonotype was detected many times. The rearrangement uses TRBV28 and TRBJ1-2; 7 bases map to TRBD1. V lost 5 bases and J lost 8; bases outside the gene matches: 11. CDR3 length: 14 residues. The germline V gene encodes CDR1 MDHEN and CDR2 SYDVKM. In nucleotides, the CDR3 is TGTGCCAGCAGTCCCCAGGACAGGCTCGGGGGCTACACCTTC. Translating gives CASSPQDRLGGYTF.

This clonotype was observed a handful of times. The CDR3 protein is CASSSSGGRGAFF. The CDR3 DNA follows: TGTGCCAGCAGCTCCTCAGGGGGCCGAGGGGCTTTCTTT. The chain recombines TRBV7-9 with TRBJ1-1; the match to TRBD1 covers 8 bases. The germline V gene encodes CDR1 SEHNR and CDR2 FQNEAQ (reference sequence). The CDR3 is 13 residues long. V was pared by 4 bases and J by 11 bases, with 9 bases of the junction left unmatched.

This clonotype was observed a few times. The rearrangement links TRBV28 to TRBJ1-4; unclear D gene. V lost 4 bases to trimming and J lost 11 bases, with 8 bases between them. This CDR3 has 11 amino acids. Germline V gene lookup returns CDR1 MDHEN and CDR2 SYDVKM. The CDR3 bases are TGTGCCAGCAGTTCCCCACCGAAACTGTTTTTT. The encoded protein is CASSSPPKLFF.